Each of the 29 T cell receptor beta chains below was sequenced from the same sample in a study of memory CD8 T cells in hepatitis C reinfection. Time point meaning: peak reinfection, 3 to 8 weeks after reinfection detection. TCR sequencing was done directly ex vivo on sorted cells, without expansion in vitro. Sequenced by immunoSEQ multiplex PCR; TCRdb stores in-frame clones only, minus some. The sample carries 44,000 or so clones, around 89% recorded once. Sequencing was performed on naive CD8+ T cells sorted from blood. These receptors were collected from a man younger than 35 with hepatitis C virus infection.

The chain joins TRBV4-1 to TRBJ2-5; unclear D gene. The J call may be in error: the DNA end matches TRBJ2-7 better. The CDR3 spans 15 residues. CDR1 is MGHRA and CDR2 is YSYEKL in the germline V gene. This CDR3 reads CASSQDWRSSYEQYF. DNA of the CDR3: TGCGCCAGCAGCCAAGATTGGCGGAGCTCCTACGAGCAGTACTTC.

The chain couples TRBV2 to TRBJ2-7, with 10 bases identical to TRBD1. CDR1 and CDR2 (germline): SNHLY, FYNNEI. Trimming cost V 4 bases and J 5 bases; bases outside gene matches: 2. The CDR3 length is 13 residues. The CDR3 here is CASSAGTGDEQYF. The CDR3 nucleotides are TGTGCCAGCAGTGCTGGGACAGGGGACGAGCAGTACTTC.

The V and J genes are TRBV5-4 and TRBJ2-2; maybe TRBD2 (5 bases). CDR1 is SGHNT and CDR2 is YYREEE in the germline V gene (reference sequence). The CDR3 consists of 12 residues. V lost 4 bases to trimming and J lost 6 bases, with 7 bases between them. The CDR3 DNA is TGTGCCAGCAGCCCGAGGGCCGGGGAGCTGTTTTTT. Amino acid sequence: CASSPRAGELFF. Complete variable domain (other parts from reference TRBV5-4 and TRBJ2-2): ETGVTQSPTHLIKTRGQQVTLRCSSQSGHNTVSWYQQALGQGPQFIFQYYREEENGRGNFPPRFSGLQFPNYSSELNVNALELDDSALYLCASSPRAGELFFGEGSRLTVL.

The chain combines TRBV19 with TRBJ1-1; TRBD1 aligns across 7 bases. The CDR3 is made up of 12 amino acids. Trimming took 1 base from V and 8 from J; bases not matched to a gene: 1. CDR1 and CDR2 (germline): LNHDA, SQIVND (reference sequence). The CDR3 nucleotides are TGTGCCAGTAGTATAGGGGACAGAGAAGCTTTCTTT. It yields the protein CASSIGDREAFF.

CDR3 in amino acids: CASSSGQGAYEQYF. DNA of the CDR3: TGCGCCAGCAGCTCGGGACAGGGGGCCTACGAGCAGTACTTC. The chain carries TRBV5-1 and TRBJ2-7; 11 bases are shared with TRBD1. Germline CDR1 SGHRS, CDR2 YFSETQ. J gave up 2 bases and V 3 bases, and 1 base lay outside the gene matches. This CDR3 spans 14 amino acids.

CDR3 sequence: CAWSLGGNTEAFF. The CDR3 nucleotides are TGTGCCTGGAGCTTAGGGGGAAACACTGAAGCTTTCTTT. V is TRBV30 and J is TRBJ1-1, with a tentative D call TRBD1 (6 bases). V was shortened by 3 bases and J by 2 bases, with 10 bases between the two germline ends. CDR3 size: 13 residues. Germline lookup yields CDR1 GTSNPN and CDR2 SVGIG (reference sequence).

The chain is built from TRBV5-5 and TRBJ1-1, with D hard to call. Germline V CDR1 and CDR2: SGHKS, YYEKEE (reference sequence). V was trimmed by 4 bases and J by 5 bases, leaving 18 bases between them. This CDR3 spans 15 amino acids. CDR3 residues: CASSQSGGPGTEAFF. Here the CDR3 DNA reads TGTGCCAGCAGCCAAAGTGGCGGGCCTGGGACTGAAGCTTTCTTT. Combining the CDR3 with reference TRBV5-5 and TRBJ1-1 gives the whole variable domain DAGVTQSPTHLIKTRGQQVTLRCSPISGHKSVSWYQQVLGQGPQFIFQYYEKEERGRGNFPDRFSARQFPNYSSELNVNALLLGDSALYLCASSQSGGPGTEAFFGQGTRLTVV.

The chain employs TRBV9 and TRBJ2-1; the match to TRBD2 covers 7 bases. The CDR3 is 13 amino acids. The V and J ends lost 1 base and 7 bases, in that order; junction bases with no gene match: 2. Germline V gives CDR1 SGDLS, CDR2 YYNGEE. CDR3 amino acids: CASSVPGGNEQFF. The CDR3 nucleotides read TGTGCCAGCAGCGTACCGGGGGGAAATGAGCAGTTCTTC. Variable domain in full (rest from reference TRBV9 and TRBJ2-1): DSGVTQTPKHLITATGQRVTLRCSPRSGDLSVYWYQQSLDQGLQFLIQYYNGEERAKGNILERFSAQQFPDLHSELNLSSLELGDSALYFCASSVPGGNEQFFGPGTRLTVL.

This chain links TRBV7-9 with TRBJ1-4, with 7 nucleotides matching TRBD1. V lost 5 bases, J lost 7 bases, and 10 bases stayed unmatched. CDR1 SEHNR and CDR2 FQNEAQ come from the germline V gene (reference sequence). The CDR3 contains 15 residues. Here the CDR3 DNA reads TGTGCCAGCAGCGATGTAGGGGGCGGACGTGAAAAACTGTTTTTT. Amino acid sequence: CASSDVGGGREKLFF.

The chain carries TRBV9 and TRBJ2-3, with a weak D call TRBD2 (6 bases). Germline values: CDR1 SGDLS, CDR2 YYNGEE. V was cut by 0 bases and J by 0 bases, with 11 bases left in between. This CDR3 is 16 amino acids long. DNA of the CDR3: TGTGCCAGCAGCGTAGGCGGGGCCCTGAGCACAGATACGCAGTATTTT. Translation gives CASSVGGALSTDTQYF.

This chain connects TRBV18 to TRBJ2-3; D may be TRBD1 (5 bases). The germline V gene has CDR1 KGHSH and CDR2 LQKENI. The CDR3 consists of 15 residues. With 0 bases removed from V and 1 base from J, the gap between germline ends came to 8 bases. This chain's CDR3 is CASSPPQARTDTQYF. In DNA form, the CDR3 reads TGTGCCAGCTCACCACCACAGGCCCGCACAGATACGCAGTATTTT.

This CDR3 is CASSSLGTGTYEQYF. The CDR3 DNA reads TGTGCCAGCAGCTCCCTCGGGACAGGGACCTACGAGCAGTACTTC. The V call is TRBV28, the J call TRBJ2-5; 9 bases map to TRBD1. Judging by the DNA end, TRBJ2-7 fits better; the J call may be wrong. CDR3 size: 15 residues. CDR1 is MDHEN, CDR2 SYDVKM, per germline.

This rearrangement joins TRBV2 to TRBJ1-1; TRBD1 might be the D (5 bases). The CDR3 sequence is 15 residues long. Trimming pared 5 bases from V and 2 bases from J, leaving 15 bases between. Germline CDR1 reads SNHLY; CDR2 reads FYNNEI. CDR3 bases: TGTGCCAGCAGTTTTCCCCCCGACAGCAACACTGAAGCTTTCTTT. Amino acid sequence: CASSFPPDSNTEAFF.

This clone was found once. V and J are TRBV19 and TRBJ2-5, with unresolved D. CDR3 length: 13 amino acids. The germline gives CDR1 LNHDA, CDR2 SQIVND (reference sequence). V was clipped by 3 bases and J by 0 bases, with 5 bases between them. CDR3 loop: CASSINYQETQYF. CDR3 sequence (DNA): TGTGCCAGTAGTATCAACTACCAAGAGACCCAGTACTTC.

V is TRBV7-2 and J is TRBJ1-5; 9 nucleotides agree with TRBD1. J lost 2 bases, V lost 2 bases, and 10 bases had no gene match. Per germline, CDR1 SGHTA and CDR2 FQGNSA. The CDR3 has 18 residues. The CDR3 protein is CASSLTWGQGQGNQPQHF. The CDR3 nucleotides read TGTGCCAGCAGCTTAACTTGGGGACAGGGCCAAGGCAATCAGCCCCAGCATTTT.

This chain uses TRBV10-2 with TRBJ2-7; TRBD1 aligns across 8 bases. Germline CDR1 reads WSHSY; CDR2 reads SAAADI. V dropped 10 bases and J dropped 3; count of bases not matched to a gene: 5. The CDR3 loop spans 12 amino acids. The CDR3, as DNA: TGCGCCACCAGGACAGGGAACTACGAGCAGTACGTC. Translating it yields CATRTGNYEQYV.

The chain recombines TRBV5-1 with TRBJ1-2; D remains unclear. V was cut by 0 bases and J by 13 bases, with 13 bases left in between. The germline gives CDR1 SGHRS, CDR2 YFSETQ. The CDR3 loop spans 12 amino acids. The DNA of the CDR3 is TGCGCCAGCAGCTTGGGGGCAGCCGCATTCACCTTC. The encoded protein is CASSLGAAAFTF.

The rearrangement joins TRBV2 to TRBJ1-2, with D possibly matching TRBD1 (5 bases). The CDR3 spans 15 residues. Germline V gene lookup returns CDR1 SNHLY and CDR2 FYNNEI. The V end lost 2 bases, the J end lost 0 bases, and 10 bases lay between the germline ends. CDR3 nucleotides: TGTGCCAGCAGTGAACCCAGGGTGACTAACTATGGCTACACCTTC. Its translation is CASSEPRVTNYGYTF.

This clone was picked up one time. The chain joins TRBV5-4 to TRBJ2-7, with 13 positions matching TRBD2. Germline CDR1 is SGHNT and CDR2 is YYREEE (reference sequence). Unmatched junction bases numbered 3, after V lost 2 bases and J lost 1 base. CDR3 size: 16 residues. The CDR3 bases are TGTGCCAGCAGCTTACCGGGACTAGCGGGATCCTACGAGCAGTACTTC. Translated, it gives CASSLPGLAGSYEQYF.

This clone has just a few counts. The chain uses TRBV10-3 and TRBJ2-7, with D perhaps TRBD2 (5 bases). Germline assignment: CDR1 ENHRY and CDR2 SYGVKD. This CDR3 is 16 amino acids long. V lost 3 bases and J lost 6, with 21 bases in between. The CDR3 sequence: CAISESRSEPGSEQYF. CDR3 nucleotides: TGTGCCATCAGTGAATCACGGTCTGAACCGGGGAGCGAGCAGTACTTC.

Worth noting for this clone: A junction boundary mismatches the germline segment, possibly from a read error. Other DNA sequences of this sample code for an identical CDR3. CDR3 bases: TGTGCTAGCAGCTTCAGACAGGGCCTCTCCTACGAGCAGTACTTC. It encodes CASSFRQGLSYEQYF. The chain combines TRBV5-6 with TRBJ2-7; 7 positions match TRBD1. The CDR3 is 15 amino acids. The V gene's germline CDR1 is SGHDT and CDR2 YYEEEE.

The chain links TRBV7-9 to TRBJ2-7; 7 positions match TRBD2. The CDR3 sequence is 15 residues long. V gave up 8 bases and J gave up 7 bases; unmatched junction bases: 17. The germline V gene encodes CDR1 SEHNR and CDR2 FQNEAQ (reference sequence). CDR3 DNA sequence: TGTGCCAGCTCTCCCGCCCCGGGCGGGAGAAGGGAGCAGTACTTC. Its protein product is CASSPAPGGRREQYF.

This chain joins TRBV4-1 and TRBJ2-2; possibly TRBD1 for D (5 bases). The germline V gene encodes CDR1 MGHRA and CDR2 YSYEKL. The CDR3 loop spans 15 amino acids. V lost 0 bases, J lost 4 bases, and 9 bases lay in between. CDR3 nucleotide sequence: TGCGCCAGCAGCCAAGAGCCAGGGCCCACCGGGGAGCTGTTTTTT. Residues: CASSQEPGPTGELFF.

The V call is TRBV7-9, the J call TRBJ2-3; TRBD1 matches 8 bases. After removal of 5 bases from V and 4 bases from J, the junction contained 11 bases not matched to a gene. CDR1 and CDR2 (germline): SEHNR, FQNEAQ (reference sequence). CDR3 size: 16 residues. The CDR3 region is CASSPLTGVGPDTQYF. As DNA, the CDR3 is TGTGCCAGCAGCCCACTGACAGGGGTGGGGCCAGATACGCAGTATTTT.

The chain employs TRBV7-2 and TRBJ2-7, with D maybe TRBD2 (5 bases). With 4 bases removed from V and 4 bases from J, the gap between germline ends came to 17 bases. This CDR3 comprises 15 residues. Germline lookup yields CDR1 SGHTA and CDR2 FQGNSA. DNA for the CDR3: TGTGCCAGCAGCTCCGTCGGGAATCCTTATTACGAGCAGTACTTC. As protein: CASSSVGNPYYEQYF.

CDR3 DNA: TGTGCCAGCAGGCCTGACAGGAGCTCCTACAATGAGCAGTTCTTC. It codes for CASRPDRSSYNEQFF. The chain carries TRBV7-8 and TRBJ2-1; maybe TRBD1 (6 bases). The V and J ends lost 6 bases and 0 bases respectively, with 12 bases between them. There are 15 residues in the CDR3. Per germline, CDR1 SGHVS and CDR2 FQNEAQ.

The chain is built from TRBV5-1 and TRBJ2-5; D remains ambiguous. CDR1 SGHRS and CDR2 YFSETQ come from the germline V gene. The CDR3 covers 13 residues. Trimming pared 1 base from V and 5 bases from J, leaving 9 bases between. The CDR3 DNA follows: TGCGCCAGCAGCTTGATTAGCAAGGAGACCCAGTACTTC. It translates to CASSLISKETQYF.

This chain joins TRBV5-1 and TRBJ2-5; 8 bases are shared with TRBD1. TRBJ2-7 explains the end of the DNA better; the J call may be wrong. Germline CDR1 reads SGHRS; CDR2 reads YFSETQ. There are 16 residues in the CDR3. The CDR3 nucleotides are TGCGCCAGCAGCTTGCTCGATTCTGTACAGGGGGACGAGCAGTACTTC. Amino acid sequence: CASSLLDSVQGDEQYF.

The DNA of the CDR3 is TGTGCCAGCAGTCCACCACTCGGGACAGCTTATAATTCACCCCTCCACTTT. It encodes CASSPPLGTAYNSPLHF. The chain has TRBV28 and TRBJ1-6; 7 nucleotides match TRBD1. Germline V CDR1 and CDR2: MDHEN, SYDVKM. The CDR3 sequence is 17 residues long. Losses at the gene ends were 5 bases for V and 4 bases for J; bases not matched to a gene: 11.